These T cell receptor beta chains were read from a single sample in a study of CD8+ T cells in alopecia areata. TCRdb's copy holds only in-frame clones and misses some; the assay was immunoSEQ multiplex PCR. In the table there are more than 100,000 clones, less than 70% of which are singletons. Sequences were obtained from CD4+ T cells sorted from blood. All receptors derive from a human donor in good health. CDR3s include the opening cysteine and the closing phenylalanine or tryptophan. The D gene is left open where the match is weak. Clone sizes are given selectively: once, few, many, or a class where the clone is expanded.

CDR3 protein: CARNTGQDSNQPQHF; CDR3 DNA: TGCGCCCGTAATACCGGACAGGATAGCAATCAGCCCCAGCATTTT; CDR3 length: 15; V gene: TRBV23-1; J gene: TRBJ1-5; D gene: TRBD1; clone size: medium-sized
CDR3 protein: CASSLYGEQFF; CDR3 DNA: TGTGCCAGCAGCTTGTATGGTGAGCAGTTCTTC; CDR3 length: 11; V gene: TRBV5-6; J gene: TRBJ2-1; D gene: .; clone size: .
CDR3 protein: CASSPRGYEQYF; CDR3 DNA: TGCGCCAGCAGCCCACGGGGATACGAGCAGTACTTC; CDR3 length: 12; V gene: TRBV5-1; J gene: TRBJ2-7; D gene: .; clone size: medium-sized
CDR3 protein: CSAVPRAGGRETQYF; CDR3 DNA: TGCAGCGCGGTTCCAAGAGCGGGGGGTCGGGAGACCCAGTACTTC; CDR3 length: 15; V gene: TRBV29-1; J gene: TRBJ2-5; D gene: TRBD2; clone size: .
CDR3 protein: CASCKYRGRETQYF; CDR3 DNA: TGTGCCAGCTGTAAATACAGGGGTCGGGAGACCCAGTACTTC; CDR3 length: 14; V gene: TRBV25-1; J gene: TRBJ2-5; D gene: TRBD1; clone size: .
CDR3 protein: CASRGTGVDQPQHF; CDR3 DNA: TGTGCCAGCAGGGGGACAGGGGTTGATCAGCCCCAGCATTTT; CDR3 length: 14; V gene: TRBV25-1; J gene: TRBJ1-5; D gene: TRBD1; clone size: .
CDR3 protein: CASSEYEGNTGELFF; CDR3 DNA: TGTGCCAGCAGTGAATATGAGGGGAACACCGGGGAGCTGTTTTTT; CDR3 length: 15; V gene: TRBV25-1; J gene: TRBJ2-2; D gene: .; clone size: .
CDR3 protein: CASSQDKGRWDGYTF; CDR3 DNA: TGTGCCAGCAGCCAAGATAAGGGCAGGTGGGATGGCTACACCTTC; CDR3 length: 15; V gene: TRBV4-2; J gene: TRBJ1-2; D gene: .; clone size: .
CDR3 protein: CASKAERRSSYNEQFF; CDR3 DNA: TGTGCCAGCAAAGCGGAGCGACGGAGCTCCTACAATGAGCAGTTCTTC; CDR3 length: 16; V gene: TRBV25-1; J gene: TRBJ2-1; D gene: .; clone size: .
CDR3 protein: CSVRDRSSYNEQFF; CDR3 DNA: TGCAGCGTCAGAGACAGGAGCTCCTACAATGAGCAGTTCTTC; CDR3 length: 14; V gene: TRBV29-1; J gene: TRBJ2-1; D gene: .; clone size: once
CDR3 protein: CASSQGLYSGANVLTF; CDR3 DNA: TGCGCCAGCAGCCAAGGACTTTACTCTGGGGCCAACGTCCTGACTTTC; CDR3 length: 16; V gene: TRBV4-3; J gene: TRBJ2-6; D gene: .; clone size: .
CDR3 protein: CASRPRDSAYNSPLHF; CDR3 DNA: TGTGCCAGCAGGCCCCGGGACAGCGCTTATAATTCACCCCTCCACTTT; CDR3 length: 16; V gene: TRBV2; J gene: TRBJ1-6; D gene: TRBD1; clone size: .
CDR3 protein: CASSSTGGRSPLHF; CDR3 DNA: TGTGCCAGCAGTTCGACAGGAGGAAGGTCACCCCTCCACTTT; CDR3 length: 14; V gene: TRBV2; J gene: TRBJ1-6; D gene: .; clone size: once
CDR3 protein: CASSVRDRGQDGYTF; CDR3 DNA: TGTGCCAGCAGTGTCAGGGACAGGGGGCAGGATGGCTACACCTTC; CDR3 length: 15; V gene: TRBV2; J gene: TRBJ1-2; D gene: TRBD1; clone size: few
CDR3 protein: CASSPPGGRSDTQYF; CDR3 DNA: TGTGCCAGCAGCCCCCCGGGGGGGCGGTCAGATACGCAGTATTTT; CDR3 length: 15; V gene: TRBV7-2; J gene: TRBJ2-3; D gene: TRBD2; clone size: few
CDR3 protein: CASSFGAGGWETQYF; CDR3 DNA: TGTGCCAGCAGCTTTGGGGCAGGGGGATGGGAGACCCAGTACTTC; CDR3 length: 15; V gene: TRBV5-4; J gene: TRBJ2-5; D gene: TRBD1; clone size: .
CDR3 protein: CSVETGTGELFF; CDR3 DNA: TGCAGCGTAGAAACGGGCACCGGGGAGCTGTTTTTT; CDR3 length: 12; V gene: TRBV29-1; J gene: TRBJ2-2; D gene: .; clone size: .
CDR3 protein: CATSRNPGVYGYTF; CDR3 DNA: TGTGCCACCAGCCGGAACCCAGGGGTTTATGGCTACACCTTC; CDR3 length: 14; V gene: TRBV15; J gene: TRBJ1-2; D gene: .; clone size: .
CDR3 protein: CASSRDRGHNTEAFF; CDR3 DNA: TGTGCCAGCAGTCGGGACAGGGGGCATAACACTGAAGCTTTCTTT; CDR3 length: 15; V gene: TRBV2; J gene: TRBJ1-1; D gene: TRBD1; clone size: .
CDR3 protein: CSGAIGGTTDTQYF; CDR3 DNA: TGCAGCGGGGCGATCGGGGGGACCACAGATACGCAGTATTTT; CDR3 length: 14; V gene: TRBV29-1; J gene: TRBJ2-3; D gene: TRBD2; clone size: few
CDR3 protein: CASSEQGLGKLFF; CDR3 DNA: TGTGCCAGCAGTGAACAGGGGCTAGGAAAACTGTTTTTT; CDR3 length: 13; V gene: TRBV11-2; J gene: TRBJ1-4; D gene: TRBD1; clone size: .
CDR3 protein: CASSRGYNSPLHF; CDR3 DNA: TGTGCCAGCAGCCGGGGATATAATTCACCCCTCCACTTT; CDR3 length: 13; V gene: TRBV7-3; J gene: TRBJ1-6; D gene: .; clone size: .
CDR3 protein: CASSYGTTYNEQFF; CDR3 DNA: TGTGCCAGCAGCTACGGGACTACATACAATGAGCAGTTCTTC; CDR3 length: 14; V gene: TRBV7-9; J gene: TRBJ2-1; D gene: TRBD2; clone size: .
CDR3 protein: CASSSGVGTIQYF; CDR3 DNA: TGTGCTAGCAGCTCTGGGGTGGGAACCATTCAGTACTTC; CDR3 length: 13; V gene: TRBV7-7; J gene: TRBJ2-4; D gene: .; clone size: .
CDR3 protein: CASSPSTENTEAFF; CDR3 DNA: TGTGCCAGCAGCCCTAGCACAGAGAACACTGAAGCTTTCTTT; CDR3 length: 14; V gene: TRBV9; J gene: TRBJ1-1; D gene: .; clone size: many
CDR3 protein: CASSLSQGRPEAFF; CDR3 DNA: TGTGCCAGCAGTTTATCTCAGGGTAGGCCTGAAGCTTTCTTT; CDR3 length: 14; V gene: TRBV27; J gene: TRBJ1-1; D gene: .; clone size: few